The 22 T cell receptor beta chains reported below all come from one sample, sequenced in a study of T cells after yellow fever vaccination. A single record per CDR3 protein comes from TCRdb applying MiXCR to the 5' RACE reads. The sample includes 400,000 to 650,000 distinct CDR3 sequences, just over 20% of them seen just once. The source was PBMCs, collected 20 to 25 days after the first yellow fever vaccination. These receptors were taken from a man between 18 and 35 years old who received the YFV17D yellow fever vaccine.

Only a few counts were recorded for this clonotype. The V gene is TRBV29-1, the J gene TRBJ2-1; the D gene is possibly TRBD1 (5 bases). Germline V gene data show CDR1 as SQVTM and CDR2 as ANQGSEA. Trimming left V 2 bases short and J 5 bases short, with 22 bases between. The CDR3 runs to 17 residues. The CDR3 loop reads CSVESLGRGGWDNEQFF. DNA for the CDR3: TGCAGCGTTGAATCCCTTGGAAGGGGCGGCTGGGACAATGAGCAGTTCTTC.

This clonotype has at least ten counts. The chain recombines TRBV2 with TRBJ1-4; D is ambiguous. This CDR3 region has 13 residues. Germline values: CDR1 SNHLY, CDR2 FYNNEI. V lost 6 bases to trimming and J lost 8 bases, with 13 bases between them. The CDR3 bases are TGTGCCAGCAGGCGGACCACTGGAGAAAAACTGTTTTTT. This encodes CASRRTTGEKLFF.

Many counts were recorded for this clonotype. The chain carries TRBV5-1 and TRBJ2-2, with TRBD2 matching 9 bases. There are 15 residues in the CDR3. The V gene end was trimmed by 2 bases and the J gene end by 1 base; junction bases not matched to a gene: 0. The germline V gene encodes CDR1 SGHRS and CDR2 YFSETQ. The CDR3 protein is CASSFSGGNTGELFF. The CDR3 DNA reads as TGCGCCAGCAGCTTTAGCGGGGGGAACACCGGGGAGCTGTTTTTT. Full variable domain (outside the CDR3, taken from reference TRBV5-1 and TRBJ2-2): KAGVTQTPRYLIKTRGQQVTLSCSPISGHRSVSWYQQTPGQGLQFLFEYFSETQRNKGNFPGRFSGRQFSNSRSEMNVSTLELGDSALYLCASSFSGGNTGELFFGEGSRLTVL.

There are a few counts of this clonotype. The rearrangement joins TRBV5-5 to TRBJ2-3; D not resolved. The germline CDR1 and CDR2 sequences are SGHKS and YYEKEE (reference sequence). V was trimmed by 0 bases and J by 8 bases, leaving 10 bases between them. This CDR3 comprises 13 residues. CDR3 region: CASSLAPSATQYF. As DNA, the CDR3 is TGTGCCAGCAGCTTGGCCCCAAGCGCTACGCAGTATTTT.

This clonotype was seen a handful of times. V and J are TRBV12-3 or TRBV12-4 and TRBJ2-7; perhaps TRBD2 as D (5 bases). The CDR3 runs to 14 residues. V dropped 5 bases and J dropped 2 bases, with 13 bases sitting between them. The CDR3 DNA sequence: TGTGCCAGCAGTCCCGGTTTGGGAGCCTACGAGCAGTACGTC. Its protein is CASSPGLGAYEQYV.

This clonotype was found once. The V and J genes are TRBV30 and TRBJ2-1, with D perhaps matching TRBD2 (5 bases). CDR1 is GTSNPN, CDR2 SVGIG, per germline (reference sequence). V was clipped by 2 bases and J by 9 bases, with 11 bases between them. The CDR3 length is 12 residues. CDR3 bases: TGTGCCTGGAGTCTCGGGGTCGGTGAGCAGTTCTTC. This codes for CAWSLGVGEQFF.

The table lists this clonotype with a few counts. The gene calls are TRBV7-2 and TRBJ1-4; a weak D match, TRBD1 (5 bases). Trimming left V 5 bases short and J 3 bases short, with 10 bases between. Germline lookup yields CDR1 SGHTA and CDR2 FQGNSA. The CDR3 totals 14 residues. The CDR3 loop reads CASSKGGANEKLFF. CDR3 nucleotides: TGTGCCAGCAGCAAAGGAGGGGCTAATGAAAAACTGTTTTTT.

CDR3 sequence reads: CASSLGRGIQPQHF. The DNA for the CDR3 is TGTGCCAGCAGCTTAGGGCGTGGGATTCAGCCCCAGCATTTT. The chain links TRBV11-2 to TRBJ1-5, with D uncertain. Trimming cost V 1 base and J 6 bases, with 10 bases left between them. Germline lookup yields CDR1 SGHAT and CDR2 FQNNGV. The CDR3 sequence is 14 residues long.

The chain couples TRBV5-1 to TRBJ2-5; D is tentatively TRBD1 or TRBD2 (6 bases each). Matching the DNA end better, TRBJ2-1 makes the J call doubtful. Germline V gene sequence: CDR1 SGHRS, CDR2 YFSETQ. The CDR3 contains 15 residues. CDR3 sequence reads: CASSFLGGSDETQFF. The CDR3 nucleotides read TGCGCCAGCAGCTTTTTGGGGGGCTCGGATGAGACCCAGTTCTTC.

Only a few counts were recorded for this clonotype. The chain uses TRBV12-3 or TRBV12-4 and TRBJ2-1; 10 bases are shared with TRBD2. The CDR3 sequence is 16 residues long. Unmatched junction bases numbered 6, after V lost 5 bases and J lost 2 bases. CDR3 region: CASSETSGFTYNEQFF. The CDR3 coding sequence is TGTGCCAGCAGTGAGACTAGCGGGTTTACCTACAATGAGCAGTTCTTC.

CDR3 DNA sequence: TGTGCCAGCAGCTGGGGACAGGGGCTTTCACCCCTCCACTTT. This gives the protein CASSWGQGLSPLHF. V gene TRBV7-2 combines with J gene TRBJ1-6, with TRBD1 matching over 10 bases. Germline values: CDR1 SGHTA, CDR2 FQGNSA. This CDR3 region has 14 residues. The junction had 3 bases not matched to a gene; V was cut back by 4 bases and J by 9 bases.

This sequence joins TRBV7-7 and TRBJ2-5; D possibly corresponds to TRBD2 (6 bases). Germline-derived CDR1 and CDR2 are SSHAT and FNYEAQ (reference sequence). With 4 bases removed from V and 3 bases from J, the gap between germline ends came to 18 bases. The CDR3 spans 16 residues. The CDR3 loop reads CASSSVADYRKETQYF. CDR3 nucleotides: TGTGCCAGCAGCTCGGTCGCGGACTATCGAAAAGAGACCCAGTACTTC.

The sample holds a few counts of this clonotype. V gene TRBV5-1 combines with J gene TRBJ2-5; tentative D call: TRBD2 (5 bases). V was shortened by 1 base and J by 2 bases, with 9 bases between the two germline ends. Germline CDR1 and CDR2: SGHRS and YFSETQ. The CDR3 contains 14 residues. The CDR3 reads CASSLYGVQETQYF. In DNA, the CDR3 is TGCGCCAGCAGCTTGTACGGGGTTCAAGAGACCCAGTACTTC.

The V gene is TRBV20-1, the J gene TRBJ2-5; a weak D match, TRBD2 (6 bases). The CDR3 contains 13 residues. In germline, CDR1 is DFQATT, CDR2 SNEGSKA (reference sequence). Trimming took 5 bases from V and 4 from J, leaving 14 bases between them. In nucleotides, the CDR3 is TGCAGTGCTGAGGGCGGGGCGGGAGAGACCCAGTACTTC. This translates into CSAEGGAGETQYF.

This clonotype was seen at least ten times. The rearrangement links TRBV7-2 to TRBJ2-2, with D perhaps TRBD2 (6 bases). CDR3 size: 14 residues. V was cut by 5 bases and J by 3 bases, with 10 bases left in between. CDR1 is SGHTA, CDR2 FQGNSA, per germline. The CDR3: CASSNRRDTGELFF. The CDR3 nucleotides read TGTGCCAGCAGCAATCGGAGGGACACCGGGGAGCTGTTTTTT.

CDR3 loop: CASIPRDRGETQYF. In nucleotides, the CDR3 is TGTGCCAGCATCCCCCGGGACAGGGGAGAGACCCAGTACTTC. This sequence joins TRBV7-4 and TRBJ2-5; 10 bases fit TRBD1. CDR1 SGHVT and CDR2 SQSDAQ come from the germline V gene. This CDR3 spans 14 amino acids. J gave up 4 bases and V 7 bases, and 6 bases lay outside the gene matches.

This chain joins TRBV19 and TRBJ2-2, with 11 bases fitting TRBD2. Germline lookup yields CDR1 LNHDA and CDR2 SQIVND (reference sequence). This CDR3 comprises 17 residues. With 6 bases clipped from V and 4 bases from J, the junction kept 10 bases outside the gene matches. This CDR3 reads CASSPEASGGSTGELFF. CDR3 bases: TGTGCCAGTAGCCCGGAGGCTAGCGGGGGGTCCACCGGGGAGCTGTTTTTT. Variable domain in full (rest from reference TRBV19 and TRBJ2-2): DGGITQSPKYLFRKEGQNVTLSCEQNLNHDAMYWYRQDPGQGLRLIYYSQIVNDFQKGDIAEGYSVSREKKESFPLTVTSAQKNPTAFYLCASSPEASGGSTGELFFGEGSRLTVL.

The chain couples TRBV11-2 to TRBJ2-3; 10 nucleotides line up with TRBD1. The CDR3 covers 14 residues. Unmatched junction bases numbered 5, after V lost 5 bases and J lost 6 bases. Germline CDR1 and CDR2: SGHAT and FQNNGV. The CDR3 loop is CASSEDRGLDTQYF. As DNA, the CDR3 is TGTGCCAGCAGCGAAGACAGGGGGCTTGATACGCAGTATTTT.

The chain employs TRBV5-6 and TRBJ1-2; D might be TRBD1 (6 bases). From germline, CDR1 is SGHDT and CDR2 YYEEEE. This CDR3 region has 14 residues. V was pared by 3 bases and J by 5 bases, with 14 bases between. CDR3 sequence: CASSSGAGDYGYTF. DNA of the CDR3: TGTGCCAGCAGCTCTGGGGCAGGGGATTATGGCTACACCTTC.

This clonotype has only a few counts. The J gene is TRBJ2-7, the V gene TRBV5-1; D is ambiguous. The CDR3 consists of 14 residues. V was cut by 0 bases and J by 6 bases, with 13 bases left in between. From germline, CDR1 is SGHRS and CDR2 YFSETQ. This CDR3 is CASSLEGPPLEQYF. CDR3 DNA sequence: TGCGCCAGCAGCTTGGAAGGACCTCCACTCGAGCAGTACTTC.

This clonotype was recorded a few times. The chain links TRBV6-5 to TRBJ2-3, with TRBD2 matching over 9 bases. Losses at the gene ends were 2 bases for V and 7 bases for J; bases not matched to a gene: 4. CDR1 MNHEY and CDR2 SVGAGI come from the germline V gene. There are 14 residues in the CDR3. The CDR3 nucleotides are TGTGCCAGCAGTTACGGCGGGGGGGGCAATACGCAGTATTTT. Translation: CASSYGGGGNTQYF.

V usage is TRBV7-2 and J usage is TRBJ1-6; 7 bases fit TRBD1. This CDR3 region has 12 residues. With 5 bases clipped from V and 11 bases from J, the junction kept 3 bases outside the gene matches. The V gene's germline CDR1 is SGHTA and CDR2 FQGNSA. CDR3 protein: CASSGQVPPLHF. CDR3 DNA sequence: TGTGCCAGCAGCGGACAGGTACCACCCCTCCACTTT.